Following are 32 T cell receptor beta chains from one sample sequenced in a study of human T cells and chemical hapten exposure. TCRdb processed the RACE reads anew with MiXCR; each CDR3 protein has one entry. The sample gives 150,000 to 200,000 distinct CDR3 sequences, about a quarter of which show up once; about 2.1% is in the top ten. Time point given: patch test 3, about 24 weeks after DPC sensitization. Treatment specified: therapeutic diphenylcyclopropenone sensitization with weekly scalp DPC. The specimen comprised whole blood, sampled in connection with sensitization to the hapten diphenylcyclopropenone (DPC). The origin of the receptors is a young woman with alopecia areata. Some clones in this sample may be carry-over from other donors' samples.

This clonotype was recorded a few times. The chain is built from TRBV2 and TRBJ1-4, with D possibly TRBD1 on 5 matching bases. CDR1 is SNHLY and CDR2 is FYNNEI in the germline V gene. CDR3 length: 15 residues. The ends were cut back, 6 bases at V and 4 bases at J, with 15 bases in the middle. The CDR3 region is CASRGGAGINEKLFF. The CDR3, as DNA: TGTGCCAGCAGGGGGGGAGCCGGAATTAATGAAAAACTGTTTTTT.

The chain joins TRBV29-1 to TRBJ2-1; TRBD2 matches at 9 bases. Trimming took 8 bases from V and 5 from J; bases not matched to a gene: 16. CDR3 size: 16 residues. Germline V gene data show CDR1 as SQVTM and CDR2 as ANQGSEA. CDR3 in amino acids: CSWGAGGSEVNNEQFF. In nucleotides, the CDR3 is TGCAGCTGGGGAGCGGGAGGTTCCGAAGTTAACAATGAGCAGTTCTTC.

The chain has TRBV29-1 and TRBJ2-7; D gene uncertain. Germline values: CDR1 SQVTM, CDR2 ANQGSEA. This CDR3 region has 12 residues. V was pared by 4 bases and J by 4 bases, with 11 bases between. The CDR3 nucleotides read TGCAGCGTTGGTTGGTCTGGTTACGAGCAGTACTTC. Protein sequence: CSVGWSGYEQYF.

V usage is TRBV20-1 and J usage is TRBJ1-4, with TRBD1 identical over 7 bases. This CDR3 has 13 residues. J lost 7 bases, V lost 0 bases, and 2 bases had no gene match. The V gene's germline CDR1 is DFQATT and CDR2 SNEGSKA (reference sequence). CDR3 bases: TGCAGTGCTAGAGACAGGGGGGGTGAAAAACTGTTTTTT. Translating it yields CSARDRGGEKLFF.

The chain has TRBV24-1 and TRBJ2-6; 9 bases match TRBD1. The CDR3 extends over 20 amino acids. Germline V CDR1 and CDR2: KGHDR, SFDVKD. The V and J ends lost 7 bases and 2 bases, in that order; junction bases with no gene match: 17. CDR3 protein: CATRSTPPGQGLTGANVLTF. For the CDR3, the DNA is TGTGCCACCAGATCCACTCCACCGGGACAGGGTCTTACTGGGGCCAACGTCCTGACTTTC.

The genes are TRBV7-8 and TRBJ2-7, with 12 nucleotides matching TRBD2. This CDR3 has 18 amino acids. CDR1 and CDR2 from the germline V gene are SGHVS and FQNEAQ. Losses at the gene ends were 4 bases for V and 4 bases for J; bases not matched to a gene: 14. The chain's CDR3 is CASSSLGYWTSGKYEQYF. The CDR3 nucleotides read TGTGCCAGCAGCTCGTTGGGGTATTGGACTAGCGGGAAATACGAGCAGTACTTC.

The sample holds a few counts of this clonotype. The chain joins TRBV9 to TRBJ2-2; 10 bases agree with TRBD2. CDR1 is SGDLS, CDR2 YYNGEE, per germline. Germline trimming cut 3 bases from V and 3 bases from J; bases unmatched to any gene: 2. This CDR3 contains 15 residues. Written as DNA, the CDR3 is TGTGCCAGCAGCGCTAGCGGGGGATACACCGGGGAGCTGTTTTTT. Amino acid sequence: CASSASGGYTGELFF.

This clonotype appeared a few times. This chain uses TRBV6-1 with TRBJ1-1; 9 nucleotides line up with TRBD1. The CDR3 is made up of 16 amino acids. J was trimmed by 1 base and V by 4 bases; bases with no gene match: 7. Germline lookup yields CDR1 MNHNS and CDR2 SASEGT. This CDR3 reads CASSGPGTGRNTEAFF. CDR3 DNA sequence: TGTGCCAGCAGTGGGCCGGGGACAGGGCGGAACACTGAAGCTTTCTTT.

The rearrangement uses TRBV7-2 and TRBJ1-1; the match to TRBD1 covers 8 bases. The CDR3 has 15 amino acids. Trimming at V came to 4 bases and at J to 5 bases, leaving 9 bases not matched to a gene. CDR1 is SGHTA, CDR2 FQGNSA, per germline. CDR3 DNA: TGTGCCAGCAGCTCGGGACAGGCGGGAGGGACTGAAGCTTTCTTT. Translated, it gives CASSSGQAGGTEAFF.

This clonotype has more than one count but fewer than ten. V usage is TRBV12-3 or TRBV12-4 and J usage is TRBJ2-1; D call uncertain. This CDR3 contains 13 residues. The V gene lost 6 bases and the J gene lost 0 bases, with 6 bases spanning the gap. CDR3 sequence: CASSRFSYNEQFF. Here the CDR3 DNA reads TGTGCCAGCAGCAGATTCTCCTACAATGAGCAGTTCTTC.

The V call is TRBV4-2, the J call TRBJ2-7; 10 bases map to TRBD2. The CDR3 is made up of 18 amino acids. V shed 5 bases and J 4 bases; nucleotides not matched to a gene: 17. The germline gives CDR1 LGHNA, CDR2 YNFKEQ. The CDR3 nucleotides read TGTGCCAGCAGCTTCCGGACTAGCGGACCCGCCCAGTCATACGAGCAGTACTTC. Translating it yields CASSFRTSGPAQSYEQYF.

In its sample, this clonotype was seen once. This chain uses TRBV7-9 with TRBJ2-1; D may be TRBD2 (5 bases). Germline V gene lookup returns CDR1 SEHNR and CDR2 FQNEAQ (reference sequence). Trimming removed 3 bases from V and 7 bases from J, with 10 bases in between. This CDR3 has 13 amino acids. CDR3 in amino acids: CASSFLSGNEQFF. In DNA, the CDR3 is TGTGCCAGCAGCTTTCTTTCGGGAAATGAGCAGTTCTTC.

The chain carries TRBV30 and TRBJ2-2, with D possibly called TRBD1 or TRBD2 (6 bases each). Germline CDR1 reads GTSNPN; CDR2 reads SVGIG (reference sequence). Trimming removed 7 bases from V and 5 bases from J, with 20 bases in between. This CDR3 is 15 amino acids long. The CDR3 is CAYYYGGGPTGELFF. In nucleotides, the CDR3 is TGTGCCTATTATTACGGTGGGGGGCCAACCGGGGAGCTGTTTTTT.

This clonotype has ten or more counts. The rearrangement joins TRBV4-1 to TRBJ1-1; tentatively, D is TRBD1 (6 bases). The CDR3 loop spans 16 amino acids. Per the germline V gene, CDR1 is MGHRA and CDR2 is YSYEKL. V gave up 4 bases and J gave up 2 bases, with 17 bases separating them. CDR3: CASSPPRRGGNTEAFF. As DNA, the CDR3 is TGCGCCAGCAGCCCGCCCCGGAGGGGGGGTAACACTGAAGCTTTCTTT.

This clonotype was observed a handful of times. The genes are TRBV2 and TRBJ1-5; D is unclear. From germline, CDR1 is SNHLY and CDR2 FYNNEI. CDR3 length equals 12 residues. Between the trimmed V and J ends, which lost 8 bases and 5 bases, there was a span of 10 bases. CDR3 in amino acids: CASGMGDQPQHF. For the CDR3, the DNA is TGTGCCAGCGGCATGGGTGATCAGCCCCAGCATTTT.

The chain has TRBV7-2 and TRBJ2-1; D not certain. Germline V gene data show CDR1 as SGHTA and CDR2 as FQGNSA. The CDR3 has 17 residues. V lost 1 base and J lost 9, with 22 bases in between. The CDR3 is CASSLVGGRNVPGEQFF. The CDR3 DNA reads as TGTGCCAGCAGCTTAGTAGGCGGTCGGAACGTCCCGGGTGAGCAGTTCTTC.

This sequence joins TRBV5-1 and TRBJ2-1, with no clear D. V gave up 0 bases and J gave up 4 bases, with 8 bases separating them. There are 14 residues in the CDR3. The germline CDR1 and CDR2 sequences are SGHRS and YFSETQ. The CDR3 loop is CASSLAEAYNEQFF. CDR3 nucleotide sequence: TGCGCCAGCAGCTTGGCCGAGGCATACAATGAGCAGTTCTTC.

This clonotype has just a few counts. V gene TRBV7-9 combines with J gene TRBJ1-2; D gene ambiguous. CDR1 is SEHNR and CDR2 is FQNEAQ in the germline V gene (reference sequence). Between the trimmed V and J ends, which lost 1 base and 0 bases, there was a span of 12 bases. The CDR3 runs to 16 residues. Written as DNA, the CDR3 is TGTGCCAGCAGCTTAGTTTCTCAGAGAGCTAACTATGGCTACACCTTC. The encoded protein is CASSLVSQRANYGYTF.

This sequence joins TRBV7-2 and TRBJ1-1, with 7 bases aligning to TRBD1. Germline CDR1 is SGHTA and CDR2 is FQGNSA. V lost 7 bases, J lost 4 bases, and 6 bases stayed unmatched. The CDR3 covers 13 residues. The CDR3 region has the DNA TGTGCCAGCACCAAAGACAGGGTCACTGAAGCTTTCTTT. Residues: CASTKDRVTEAFF.

V is TRBV20-1 and J is TRBJ1-1; D is unresolved. Germline V gene sequence: CDR1 DFQATT, CDR2 SNEGSKA (reference sequence). Between the trimmed V and J ends, which lost 5 bases and 3 bases, there was a span of 16 bases. This CDR3 has 14 residues. The CDR3: CSAPPAKRDTEAFF. The DNA for the CDR3 is TGCAGTGCTCCCCCAGCCAAAAGGGACACTGAAGCTTTCTTT.

Turning to this clonotype: A read error may be the cause here, since a much bigger clone is one base away. The chain has TRBV21-1 and TRBJ2-1; whether TRBD2, the table's D call, matches the DNA was not checked. TRBV21-1 is deemed a pseudogene. CDR3 length equals 19 residues. The CDR3 sequence is CASGSDSNTAAAGYNEQFF. The DNA of the CDR3 is TGTGCCAGCGGATCTGACTCTAACACGGCTGCAGCGGGCTACAATGAGCAGTTCTTC.

CDR3 loop: CASSLGGRGEQYF. The CDR3 DNA follows: TGTGCCAGCAGCTTAGGGGGGCGAGGCGAGCAGTACTTC. The chain employs TRBV27 and TRBJ2-7; either TRBD1 or TRBD2 may fit D (6 bases each). The germline gives CDR1 MNHEY, CDR2 SMNVEV (reference sequence). The CDR3 has 13 residues. V lost 6 bases and J 6 bases, leaving 15 bases between the germline ends.

The V gene is TRBV20-1, the J gene TRBJ2-1; D uncertain. Between the trimmed V and J ends, which lost 1 base and 2 bases, there was a span of 9 bases. This CDR3 has 14 residues. The germline gives CDR1 DFQATT, CDR2 SNEGSKA (reference sequence). The CDR3 DNA reads as TGCAGTGCTAGAGCTAGGGATCCCTACAATGAGCAGTTCTTC. Its translation is CSARARDPYNEQFF.

The rearrangement uses TRBV20-1 and TRBJ1-2; 8 bases align to TRBD1. V trimming: 6 bases; J trimming: 8 bases; junction bases outside the gene matches: 8. Germline loops: CDR1 DFQATT, CDR2 SNEGSKA (reference sequence). The CDR3 is 12 residues long. The CDR3 DNA follows: TGCAGTGCCACCCAGGGGGCGGAGGGCTACACCTTC. This translates into CSATQGAEGYTF.

This clonotype is a singleton in its sample. A single base separates this from a much larger clone, so it may be a read error. The DNA for the CDR3 is TGCAGCCGTGGTGCAGACCCCTACGAGCAGCACTTC. Protein product: CSRGADPYEQHF. V and J are TRBV20-1 and TRBJ2-7; no firm D call. Per germline, CDR1 DFQATT and CDR2 SNEGSKA (reference sequence). This CDR3 comprises 12 residues.

The chain carries TRBV5-8 and TRBJ2-1, with TRBD2 matching 9 bases. The CDR3 loop spans 18 amino acids. The J segment lost 6 bases and the V segment lost 1 base, leaving 14 bases of the junction unmatched. Germline V gives CDR1 SGHTS, CDR2 YDEGEE. Here the CDR3 DNA reads TGTGCCAGCAGCTTGTGGTCGAGATCTAGCGGGATGTTCAATGAGCAGTTCTTC. Its protein is CASSLWSRSSGMFNEQFF.

This clonotype was seen more than once but under ten times. The gene calls are TRBV10-3 and TRBJ2-7; a possible D gene is TRBD2 (5 bases). Trimming removed 2 bases from V and 8 bases from J, with 16 bases in between. The CDR3 consists of 14 residues. Germline-derived CDR1 and CDR2 are ENHRY and SYGVKD. The CDR3 bases are TGTGCCATCAGTGAGGGAGGAACTGTTGGGAAGCAGTACTTC. It is translated as CAISEGGTVGKQYF.

This clonotype was counted a few times. The chain combines TRBV30 with TRBJ1-6, with D possibly matching TRBD1 (5 bases). Germline V gene data show CDR1 as GTSNPN and CDR2 as SVGIG (reference sequence). This CDR3 has 13 residues. V gave up 3 bases and J gave up 10 bases, with 13 bases separating them. The CDR3 nucleotides are TGTGCCTGGAGCCGACCGGGGGACTCACCCCTCCACTTT. This translates into CAWSRPGDSPLHF.

This clonotype occurred a few times. The chain recombines TRBV7-8 with TRBJ2-3; D ambiguous. V shed 4 bases and J shed 9 bases, with 23 bases lying between them. The CDR3 sequence is 16 residues long. Germline CDR1 and CDR2: SGHVS and FQNEAQ. The CDR3 DNA sequence: TGTGCCAGCAGCTCGACGCACCGGGCCCCTGAAGACACGCAGTATTTT. As protein: CASSSTHRAPEDTQYF.

A few counts support this clonotype. The rearrangement uses TRBV11-2 and TRBJ2-5; no reliable D call. This CDR3 is 12 amino acids long. V lost 10 bases to trimming and J lost 5 bases, with 14 bases between them. Looked up from germline, CDR1 is SGHAT and CDR2 is FQNNGV. The CDR3 loop reads CAKPLELETQYF. As DNA, the CDR3 is TGTGCCAAACCCCTGGAGTTGGAGACCCAGTACTTC.

This clonotype has a handful of counts. This rearrangement joins TRBV7-2 to TRBJ1-5; no clear D. The CDR3 is made up of 13 amino acids. Germline V gene sequence: CDR1 SGHTA, CDR2 FQGNSA. Trimming pared 3 bases from V and 7 bases from J, leaving 10 bases between. CDR3 nucleotide sequence: TGTGCCAGCAGCTTCCGGGGAAGGCAGCCCCAGCATTTT. It encodes CASSFRGRQPQHF.

This clonotype was observed a few times. The chain employs TRBV5-4 and TRBJ1-2, with D possibly being TRBD1 (5 bases). Germline CDR1 and CDR2: SGHNT and YYREEE (reference sequence). The V gene lost 4 bases and the J gene lost 7 bases, with 11 bases spanning the gap. There are 12 residues in the CDR3. The CDR3 DNA sequence: TGTGCCAGCAGCCCGGGGCGGGGTGGCTACACCTTC. Amino acid sequence: CASSPGRGGYTF.